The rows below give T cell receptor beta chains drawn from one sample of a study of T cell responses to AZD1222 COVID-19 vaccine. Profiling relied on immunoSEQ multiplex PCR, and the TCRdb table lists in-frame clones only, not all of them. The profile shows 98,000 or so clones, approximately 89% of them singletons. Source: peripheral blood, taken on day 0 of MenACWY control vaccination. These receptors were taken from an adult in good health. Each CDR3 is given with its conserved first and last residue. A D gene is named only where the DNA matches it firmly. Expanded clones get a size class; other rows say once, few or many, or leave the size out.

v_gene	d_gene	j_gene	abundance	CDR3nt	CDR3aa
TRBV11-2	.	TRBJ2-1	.	TGTGCCAGCAGCCCCGCCGGGGACAATGAGCAGTTCTTC	CASSPAGDNEQFF
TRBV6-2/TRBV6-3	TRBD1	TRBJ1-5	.	TGTGCCAGCAGTACGGGACAGGGAATAAATAGCAATCAGCCCCAGCATTTT	CASSTGQGINSNQPQHF
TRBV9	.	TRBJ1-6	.	TGTGCCAGCAGCGTACTGGGGAGCTCCTATAATTCACCCCTCCACTTT	CASSVLGSSYNSPLHF
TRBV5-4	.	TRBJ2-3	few	TGTGCCAGCAGCTTTGAACTAGCCTCCTCAGATACGCAGTATTTT	CASSFELASSDTQYF
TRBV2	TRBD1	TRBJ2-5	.	TGTGCCAGCACCCTAGACAGGGGGCGAGAGACCCAGTACTTC	CASTLDRGRETQYF
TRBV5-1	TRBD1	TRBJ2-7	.	TGCGCCAGCAGCCCGGACAGGCGGAGCACCTACGAGCAGTACTTC	CASSPDRRSTYEQYF
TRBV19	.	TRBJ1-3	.	TGTGCCAGTAGTGTCCGGACAGACAACTCTGGAAACACCATATATTTT	CASSVRTDNSGNTIYF
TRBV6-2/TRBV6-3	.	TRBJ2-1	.	TGTGCCAGCAGCAGGCTATACAATGAGCAGTTCTTC	CASSRLYNEQFF
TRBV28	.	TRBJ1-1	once	TGTGCCAGCAGTTTGGGACATATTGAAGCTTTCTTT	CASSLGHIEAFF
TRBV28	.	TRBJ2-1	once	TGTGCCAGCAGTTTTGTCGGGAATGAGCAGTTCTTC	CASSFVGNEQFF
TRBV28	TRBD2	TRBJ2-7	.	TGTGCCACCAGCAGCGGGGGCCGCGGCTACGAGCAGTACTTC	CATSSGGRGYEQYF
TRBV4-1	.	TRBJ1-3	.	TGCGCCAGCAGCCACCCGGGACAACGGAACACCATATATTTT	CASSHPGQRNTIYF
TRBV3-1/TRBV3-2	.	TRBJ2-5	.	TGTGCCAGCAGCCAAGGCCATAGAGAGACCCAGTACTTC	CASSQGHRETQYF
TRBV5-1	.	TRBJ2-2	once	TGCGCCAGCAGCTTGGGCGGCGGGAACGGGGAGCTGTTTTTT	CASSLGGGNGELFF
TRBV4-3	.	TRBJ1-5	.	TGCGCCAGCAGCCAGTCAATCAGGGGTGGGCAGCCCCAGCATTTT	CASSQSIRGGQPQHF
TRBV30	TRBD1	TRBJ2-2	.	TGTGCCTGGAGTGTGAACAGGGGCTCCGGGGAGCTGTTTTTT	CAWSVNRGSGELFF
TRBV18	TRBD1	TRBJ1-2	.	TGTGCCAGCTCACCTTACGGCAGGGGGCCCTTATATGGCTACACCTTC	CASSPYGRGPLYGYTF
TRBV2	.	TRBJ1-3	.	TGTGCCAGCAGTGAGGATTCTGGAAACACCATATATTTT	CASSEDSGNTIYF
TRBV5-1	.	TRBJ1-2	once	TGCGCCAGCAGCTTCCAGGCGGCTGCTGGAGGGAACTATGGCTACACCTTC	CASSFQAAAGGNYGYTF
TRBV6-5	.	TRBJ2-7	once	TGTGCCAGCAGTTACTCGGGGGTTTGGAGCTCCTACGAGCAGTACTTC	CASSYSGVWSSYEQYF
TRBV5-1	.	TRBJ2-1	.	TGCGCCAGCAGCTTGGTGGCAGACAACTACAATGAGCAGTTCTTC	CASSLVADNYNEQFF
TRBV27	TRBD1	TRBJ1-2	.	TGTGCCAGCAGTTTGACAGGGGCATCCTACACCTTC	CASSLTGASYTF
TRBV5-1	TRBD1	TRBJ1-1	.	TGCGCCAGCAGCTCCCAGGGGGAGGAGGAAGCTTTCTTT	CASSSQGEEEAFF
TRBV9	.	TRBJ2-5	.	TGTGCCAGCAGCCCCAGGGTCCAAGAGACCCAGTACTTC	CASSPRVQETQYF
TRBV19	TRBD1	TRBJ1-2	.	TGTGCCAGTAGTAACGGACAGGGCATCTATGGCTACACCTTC	CASSNGQGIYGYTF
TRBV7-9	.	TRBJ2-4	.	TGTGCCAGCAGCTCCTTGGGACTAGCCAAAAACATTCAGTACTTC	CASSSLGLAKNIQYF
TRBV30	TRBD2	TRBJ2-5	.	TGTGCCCCGGGGGGGAGGACGCGGGAGACCCAGTACTTC	CAPGGRTRETQYF
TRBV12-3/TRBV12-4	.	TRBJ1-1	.	TGTGCCAGCAGTCGGGAAATAGGCTCTGAAGCTTTCTTT	CASSREIGSEAFF
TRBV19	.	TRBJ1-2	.	TGTGCCAGTAGCAGTCCTCCCAGGACCGATGGCTACACCTTC	CASSSPPRTDGYTF
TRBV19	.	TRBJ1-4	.	TGTGCCAGCGGACGGGCTGGGGTTAGTGAAAAACTGTTTTTT	CASGRAGVSEKLFF
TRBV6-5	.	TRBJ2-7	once	TGTGCCAGCAGTTTGAAACTAGACAACGAGCAGTACTTC	CASSLKLDNEQYF
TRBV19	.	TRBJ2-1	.	TGTGCCAGTAGTATAAGGTTTCACAATGAGCAGTTCTTC	CASSIRFHNEQFF
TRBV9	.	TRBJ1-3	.	TGTGCCAGCAGCGAGAGAGAACAGGGCCCCCTTCGAAACACCATATATTTT	CASSEREQGPLRNTIYF
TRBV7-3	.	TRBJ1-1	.	TGTGCCAGCAGCTCGCAGGGAGACACTGAAGCTTTCTTT	CASSSQGDTEAFF
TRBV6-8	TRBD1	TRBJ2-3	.	TGTGCCAGCAGTTACTCCGGGACAGGGGGATCTACGCAGTATTTT	CASSYSGTGGSTQYF
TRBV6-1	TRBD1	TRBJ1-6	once	TGTGCCAGCAGTGACCAACCGGGACAGGGTGGTTCACCCCTCCACTTT	CASSDQPGQGGSPLHF
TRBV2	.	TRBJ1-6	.	TGTGCCAGCAGGGATCAAAGCTCCTATAATTCACCCCTCCACTTT	CASRDQSSYNSPLHF
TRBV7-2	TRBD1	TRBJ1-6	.	TGTGCCAGCAGCTCAAGAGGGACAGGGGTCGGTGCTTCACCCCTCCACTTT	CASSSRGTGVGASPLHF
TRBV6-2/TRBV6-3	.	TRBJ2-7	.	TGTGCCAGCAGCCAGCCGGGACTGGAGGGGGAGGGCGAGCAGTACTTC	CASSQPGLEGEGEQYF
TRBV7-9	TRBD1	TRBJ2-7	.	TGTGCCAGCAGTCCTAGACAGGGGGCCACCTACGAGCAGTACTTC	CASSPRQGATYEQYF
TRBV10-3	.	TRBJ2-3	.	TGTGCCATCAGTGAGGCCAGGAGGGGAGGCACAGATACGCAGTATTTT	CAISEARRGGTDTQYF
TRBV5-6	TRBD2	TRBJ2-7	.	TGTGCCAGCAGGGGGACTAGCGGGATCTACGAGCAGTACTTC	CASRGTSGIYEQYF
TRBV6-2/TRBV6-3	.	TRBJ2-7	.	TGTGCCAGCAGTTACGAGGCAGCCAGAACCTACGAGCAGTACTTC	CASSYEAARTYEQYF